Listed below are T cell receptor beta chains from one sample, sequenced in a study of CD8+ T cells in alopecia areata. The table came from immunoSEQ multiplex PCR; TCRdb's copy has only in-frame clones and leaves some out. Here the sample spans some 200,000 clones, 45% to 65% being singletons. The sequences come from CD4+ T cells sorted from blood, collected at week 4, from a patient treated with tofacitinib. The source of these receptors is a human donor with alopecia areata. The CDR3 runs from the conserved cysteine through the conserved F or W. A D gene is named only where the DNA matches it firmly.

NA	TRBV27	TRBJ2-7	CASSLVGAYEQYF
NA	TRBV2	TRBJ2-5	CASSEAFETQYF
NA	TRBV29-1	TRBJ2-4	CHGRPFNIQYF
NA	TRBV30	TRBJ2-5	CAWSQETQYF
TRBD1	TRBV27	TRBJ1-6	CASRDRGTHNSPLHF
NA	TRBV6-1	TRBJ2-3	CASSSLAMSTDTQYF
NA	TRBV6-5	TRBJ1-1	CASIHSGVSNTEAFF
NA	TRBV29-1	TRBJ2-2	CSVEVFGAAGELFF
NA	TRBV29-1	TRBJ1-2	CSAKEGSYGYTF
NA	TRBV7-9	TRBJ2-5	CASSSKETQYF
NA	TRBV30	TRBJ1-3	CAWSGLLQKGNTIYF
TRBD1	TRBV30	TRBJ1-3	CAWSDMSGGRNTIYF
TRBD1	TRBV5-1	TRBJ1-1	CASSSRQGWGTEAFF
NA	TRBV10-3	TRBJ2-3	CAISVAGSTDTQYF
TRBD1	TRBV4-3	TRBJ1-1	CASSLDRGTEAFF
NA	TRBV5-4	TRBJ2-3	CASSTQDTQYF
TRBD2	TRBV27	TRBJ2-3	CASSFGLAVTDTQYF
NA	TRBV7-2	TRBJ2-7	CASGDRFYEQYF
NA	TRBV11-1	TRBJ2-7	CASRQGYEQYF
TRBD1	TRBV15	TRBJ2-5	CATSRGDRGETQYF
NA	TRBV29-1	TRBJ2-5	CSVVSQETQYF
NA	TRBV12-5	TRBJ2-5	CASGDTRYQETQYF
NA	TRBV10-3	TRBJ2-2	CAISEKAGTGELFF
NA	TRBV30	TRBJ1-1	CAWSIPGQLGAFF
NA	TRBV9	TRBJ2-3	CASSVAYRDVGPGATQYF
TRBD1	TRBV9	TRBJ2-1	CASSPEPQGVNEQFF
NA	TRBV10-3	NA	CAISPGVPYEQYF
NA	TRBV6-6	TRBJ1-4	CASGRGSINEKLFF
TRBD1	TRBV13	TRBJ1-4	CASSLGSGGISTNEKLFF
NA	TRBV7-2	TRBJ2-5	CASSLLGGPQETQYF
TRBD1	TRBV29-1	TRBJ2-5	CSVVPGQGSQETQYF
NA	TRBV30	TRBJ1-3	CAWSSGTPGNTIYF
NA	TRBV7-2	TRBJ1-5	CASSLANQPQHF
TRBD2	TRBV2	TRBJ2-3	CASRASGATDTQYF
TRBD2	TRBV2	TRBJ2-2	CASRPPGLVRSGELFF
NA	TRBV30	TRBJ1-5	CAWSSGGLGDQPQHF
NA	TRBV15	TRBJ1-2	CATSKYRTERDYGYTF